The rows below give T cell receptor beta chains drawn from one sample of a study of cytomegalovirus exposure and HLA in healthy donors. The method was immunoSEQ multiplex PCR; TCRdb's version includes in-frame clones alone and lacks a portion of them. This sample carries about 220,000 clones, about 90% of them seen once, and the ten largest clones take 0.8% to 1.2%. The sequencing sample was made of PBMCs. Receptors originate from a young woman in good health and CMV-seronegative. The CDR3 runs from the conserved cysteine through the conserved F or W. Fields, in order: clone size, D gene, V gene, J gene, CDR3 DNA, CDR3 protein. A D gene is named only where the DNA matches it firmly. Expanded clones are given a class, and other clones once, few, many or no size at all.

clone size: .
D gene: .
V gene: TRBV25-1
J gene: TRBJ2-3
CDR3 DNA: TGTGCCAGCAGTGAATCGCGGATCACAGATACGCAGTATTTT
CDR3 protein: CASSESRITDTQYF

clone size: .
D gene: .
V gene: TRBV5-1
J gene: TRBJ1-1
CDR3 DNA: TGCGCCAGCAGCTTGGAAAGACAGTCGGACACTGAAGCTTTCTTT
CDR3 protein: CASSLERQSDTEAFF

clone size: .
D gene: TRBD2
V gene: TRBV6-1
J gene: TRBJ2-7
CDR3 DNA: TGTGCCAGCAGTCCGACTAGCGGAAACCCCTACGAGCAGTACTTC
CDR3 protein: CASSPTSGNPYEQYF

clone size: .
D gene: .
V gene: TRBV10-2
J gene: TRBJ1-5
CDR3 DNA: TGCGCCAGCAGCCTCTCTGAGGGCAATCAGCCCCAGCATTTT
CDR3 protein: CASSLSEGNQPQHF

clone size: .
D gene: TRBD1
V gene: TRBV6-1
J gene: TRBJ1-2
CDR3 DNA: TGTGCCAGCAGCCCGGACAGGGGAGGCGATGGCTACACCTTC
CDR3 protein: CASSPDRGGDGYTF

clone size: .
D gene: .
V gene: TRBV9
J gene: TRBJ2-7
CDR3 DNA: TGTGCCAGCAGCGTAGAATCTAGACGACCGGGCTACGAGCAGTACTTC
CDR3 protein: CASSVESRRPGYEQYF

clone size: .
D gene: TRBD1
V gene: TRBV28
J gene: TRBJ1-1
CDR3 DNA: TGTGCCAGCAGTTTACCGGGACAGGTCACTGAAGCTTTCTTT
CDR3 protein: CASSLPGQVTEAFF

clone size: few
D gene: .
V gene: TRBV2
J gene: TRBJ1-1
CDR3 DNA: TGTGCCAGCAGTAACGGTGAAGCTTTCTTT
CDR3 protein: CASSNGEAFF

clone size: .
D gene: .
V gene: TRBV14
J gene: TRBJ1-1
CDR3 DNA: TGTGCCAGCAGCCAAGGTAGATACACTGAAGCTTTCTTT
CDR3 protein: CASSQGRYTEAFF

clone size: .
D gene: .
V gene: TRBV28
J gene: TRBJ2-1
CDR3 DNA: TGTGCCAGCAGTCCGCCTTCCGGTCCGGCGGATGAGCAGTTCTTC
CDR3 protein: CASSPPSGPADEQFF

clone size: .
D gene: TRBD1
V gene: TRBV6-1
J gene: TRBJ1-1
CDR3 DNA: TGTGCCAGCAGTGAACTTCCGGGACAGGGGATGAACACTGAAGCTTTCTTT
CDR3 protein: CASSELPGQGMNTEAFF

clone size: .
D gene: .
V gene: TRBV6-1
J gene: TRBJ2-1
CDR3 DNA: TGTGCCAGCAGTGATTGGACCTACGAGGGCCATGAGCAGTTCTTC
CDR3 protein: CASSDWTYEGHEQFF

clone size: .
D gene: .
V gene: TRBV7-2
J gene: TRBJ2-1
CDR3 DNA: TGTGCCAGCAGCTCCGAGCCGGGGGTGGGTGAGCAGTTCTTC
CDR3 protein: CASSSEPGVGEQFF

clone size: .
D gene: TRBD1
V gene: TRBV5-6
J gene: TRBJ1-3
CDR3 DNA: TGTGCCAGCAGCTCGACAGGGAACACTGGAAACACCATATATTTT
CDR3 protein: CASSSTGNTGNTIYF

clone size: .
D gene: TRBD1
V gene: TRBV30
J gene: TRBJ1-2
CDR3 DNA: TGTGCCTGGGATAGGGGGCTCGGCTATGGCTACACCTTC
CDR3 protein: CAWDRGLGYGYTF

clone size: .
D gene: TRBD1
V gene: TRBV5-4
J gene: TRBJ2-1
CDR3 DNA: TGTGCCAGCAGCTTGAGAGGGGGCCTCTCCTACAATGAGCAGTTCTTC
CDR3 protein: CASSLRGGLSYNEQFF

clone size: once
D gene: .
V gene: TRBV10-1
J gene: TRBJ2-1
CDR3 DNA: TGCGCCAGCAGTGAACCCGGAGGTGAGCAGTTCTTC
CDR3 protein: CASSEPGGEQFF

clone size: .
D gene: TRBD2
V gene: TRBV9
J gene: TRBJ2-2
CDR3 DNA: TGTGCCAGCAGCGTAGAAAAGCTGGGACTAGCGGAAAACACCGGGGAGCTGTTTTTT
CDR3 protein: CASSVEKLGLAENTGELFF

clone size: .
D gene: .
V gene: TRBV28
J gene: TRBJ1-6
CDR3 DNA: TGTGCCAGCAGTCCACCAGACAGGTCAAATTCACCCCTCCACTTT
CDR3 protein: CASSPPDRSNSPLHF

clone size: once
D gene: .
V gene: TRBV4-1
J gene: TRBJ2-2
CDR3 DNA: TGCGCCAGCAGCCAGCCGATTAGACTAGTTGGGGAGCTGTTTTTT
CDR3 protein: CASSQPIRLVGELFF

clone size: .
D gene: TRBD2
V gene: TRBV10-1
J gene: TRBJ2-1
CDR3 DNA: TGCGCCAGCAGCGGGACTAGCGGAAACCGCGATAGTCAGTTCTTC
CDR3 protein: CASSGTSGNRDSQFF

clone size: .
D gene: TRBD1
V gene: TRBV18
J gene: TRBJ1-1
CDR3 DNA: TGTGCCAGCTCACCGGGCCCGACAGGGGAAGGCACTGAAGCTTTCTTT
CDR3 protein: CASSPGPTGEGTEAFF

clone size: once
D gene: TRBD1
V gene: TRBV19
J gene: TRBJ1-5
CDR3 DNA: TGTGCCAGTAGTACGGACAGGGTTCAGCCCCAGCATTTT
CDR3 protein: CASSTDRVQPQHF

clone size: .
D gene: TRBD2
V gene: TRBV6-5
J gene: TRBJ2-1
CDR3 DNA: TGTGCCAGCAGTTCGCTTAGCGGGATCACTAACAATGAGCAGTTCTTC
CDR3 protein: CASSSLSGITNNEQFF

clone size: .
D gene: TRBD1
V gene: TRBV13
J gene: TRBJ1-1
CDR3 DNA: TGTGCCAGCAGCTTTGGGGGACAGGGGGCCGCTGAAGCTTTCTTT
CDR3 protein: CASSFGGQGAAEAFF

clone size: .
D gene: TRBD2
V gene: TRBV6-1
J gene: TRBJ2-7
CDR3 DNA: TGTGCCAGCAGTGAAGGGACTAGCGGGAGTTACGAGCAGTACTTC
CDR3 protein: CASSEGTSGSYEQYF